In this sample, the clone carrying this TCR beta chain turned up once. The target antigen is unknown. This entry comes from a study of cytomegalovirus exposure and HLA in healthy donors. Study-wide points: The majority of CMV-associated TCR beta chains were reported as apparently HLA-restricted in a later analysis.

Losses at the gene ends were 4 bases for V and 0 bases for J; bases not matched to a gene: 6. The CDR3 totals 16 residues. Germline CDR1 and CDR2: SGHRS and YFSETQ. It was with 60 Vbeta and 13 Jbeta primers that the PCR ran. Clones were read by immunoSEQ multiplex PCR, and TCRdb kept only the in-frame ones, dropping some. This repertoire shows roughly 150,000 clones, around 66% found once; its top ten account for about 2.9%. Sequencing was performed on PBMCs. J is TRBJ2-4 and V is TRBV5-1, with 8 bases that match TRBD1. The source is a woman between 25 and 40 years old in good health and CMV-seropositive. Here the CDR3 reads CASSPTGDLAKNIQYF. The CDR3 DNA is TGCGCCAGCAGCCCGACAGGGGACTTAGCCAAAAACATTCAGTACTTC.